This T cell receptor beta chain was observed in a study of T cell responses to AZD1222 COVID-19 vaccine. The CDR3 has 13 amino acids. Germline V gene data show CDR1 as SGHVS and CDR2 as FQNEAQ. V was shortened by 5 bases and J by 8 bases, with 13 bases between the two germline ends. Comments on this clone: Its antigen remains unknown.

Sequencing used immunoSEQ multiplex PCR; TCRdb keeps in-frame clones, though not all of them. The repertoire consists of approximately 120,000 clones, with 89% occurring once and the leading ten covering approximately 4.2%. Overall study findings and caveats: Once two AZD1222 doses were given, Spike-specific TCR breadth and depth went up.

J is TRBJ2-1 and V is TRBV7-8; D gene ambiguous. The TCR originated in an adult in good health. Source: peripheral blood, taken on day 0 of AZD1222 vaccination. CDR3 residues: CASSPPKKDEQFF. The CDR3 region has the DNA TGTGCCAGCAGCCCCCCCAAAAAGGATGAGCAGTTCTTC.